This entry lists 10 T cell receptor beta chains sequenced from one sample in a study of blood T cells in healthy people across ages. It was with a sample-barcoded 5' primer and a J-beta primer mix that a second PCR of roughly 7 to 12 cycles was run. TCRdb re-analysed the 5' RACE reads in MiXCR, keeping a single row per CDR3 protein. The table lists 1 million or so distinct CDR3 sequences, roughly 24% of them singletons. This same sample was also taken into another study, of T cells of mothers and their children.

The sample comprised blood. The receptor set was obtained from a girl aged 2-10 years in good health.

This chain joins TRBV13 and TRBJ1-2; D is perhaps TRBD1 (5 bases). Trimming pared 5 bases from V and 3 bases from J, leaving 25 bases between. The CDR3 consists of 18 residues. The germline V gene encodes CDR1 PRHDT and CDR2 FYEKMQ (reference sequence). The CDR3 DNA sequence: TGTGCCAGCAGCCATGGGGGAGGCAGGGAGGAGATTTACTATGGCTACACCTTC. It yields the protein CASSHGGGREEIYYGYTF.

Remarks on this clonotype: At one of its ends the junction is not consistent with the germline gene, which may arise from a read error. V gene TRBV10-3 combines with J gene TRBJ2-1; TRBD1 agrees at 9 bases. CDR3 length: 13 amino acids. CDR1 is ENHRY, CDR2 SYGVKD, per germline. CDR3: CAISTGDRDEQFF. CDR3 bases: TGTGCCATCAGTACTGGGGACAGGGATGAGCAATTCTTC.

This clonotype was seen a handful of times. This chain joins TRBV27 and TRBJ1-3; no definite D call. Germline assignment: CDR1 MNHEY and CDR2 SMNVEV (reference sequence). V lost 3 bases and J lost 9, with 12 bases in between. This CDR3 is 13 amino acids long. The CDR3 loop reads CASSLSSRSTIYF. In DNA form, the CDR3 reads TGTGCCAGCAGTTTGAGCAGCCGAAGCACCATATATTTT.

This clonotype was seen a few times. This chain connects TRBV20-1 to TRBJ2-5; no definite D call. CDR1 and CDR2 (germline): DFQATT, SNEGSKA (reference sequence). The CDR3 covers 14 residues. Trimming pared 3 bases from V and 5 bases from J, leaving 16 bases between. The CDR3 region has the DNA TGCAGTGCTAGGGCTCAGATGCTAATGGAGACCCAGTACTTC. Its translation is CSARAQMLMETQYF.

The chain joins TRBV5-1 to TRBJ2-1, with 7 bases identical to TRBD1. The trim removed 4 bases at V and 9 bases at J, leaving 7 bases unmatched. The CDR3 runs to 13 residues. Germline V lookup: CDR1 SGHRS, CDR2 YFSETQ. CDR3 sequence (DNA): TGCGCCAGCAGCGTCACAGGGGCGGGTGAGCAGTTCTTC. Translated: CASSVTGAGEQFF.

This clonotype appeared a few times. This chain links TRBV28 with TRBJ2-5; 7 positions agree with TRBD1. V shed 7 bases and J 2 bases; nucleotides not matched to a gene: 13. Germline lookup yields CDR1 MDHEN and CDR2 SYDVKM. This CDR3 is built from 16 residues. As DNA, the CDR3 is TGTGCCAGCAATCCTTTTACCTCAGGGGGACAAGAGACCCAGTACTTC. This translates into CASNPFTSGGQETQYF. The variable domain in full, completed from reference TRBV28 and TRBJ2-5, reads DVKVTQSSRYLVKRTGEKVFLECVQDMDHENMFWYRQDPGLGLRLIYFSYDVKMKEKGDIPEGYSVSREKKERFSLILESASTNQTSMYLCASNPFTSGGQETQYFGPGTRLLVL.

This clonotype was observed a few times. The gene calls are TRBV7-8 and TRBJ1-4; D is unresolved. The CDR3 is made up of 16 amino acids. Trimming took off 4 bases at V and 1 base at J, with 13 bases between the two ends. Germline-derived CDR1 and CDR2 are SGHVS and FQNEAQ. CDR3 loop: CASSSIPGRTNEKLFF. The CDR3 region has the DNA TGTGCCAGCAGCTCGATCCCCGGCAGAACTAATGAAAAACTGTTTTTT.

This chain connects TRBV4-1 to TRBJ2-7; 8 bases align to TRBD1. The V gene end was trimmed by 5 bases and the J gene end by 2 bases; junction bases not matched to a gene: 8. The CDR3 is made up of 15 amino acids. The germline V gene encodes CDR1 MGHRA and CDR2 YSYEKL. CDR3 DNA: TGCGCCAGCAGCTTAACAGGGGGGAACACCTACGAGCAGTACTTC. It is translated as CASSLTGGNTYEQYF.

The chain has TRBV15 and TRBJ1-1; unclear D gene. The length of the CDR3 is 13 residues. Per germline, CDR1 LNHNV and CDR2 YYDKDF (reference sequence). The germline V and J ends were trimmed by 11 bases and 4 bases, with 17 bases remaining between them. CDR3: CAVILLRGTEAFF. CDR3 coding DNA: TGTGCCGTCATACTACTTAGAGGCACTGAAGCTTTCTTT.

The rearrangement uses TRBV20-1 and TRBJ2-5; D may be TRBD1 (5 bases). The better agreement between TRBJ2-7 and the DNA end casts doubt on the J call. The CDR3 is made up of 13 amino acids. CDR1 DFQATT and CDR2 SNEGSKA come from the germline V gene (reference sequence). The CDR3 here is CSAMTDTVYEQYF. CDR3 nucleotide sequence: TGCAGTGCTATGACGGACACCGTCTACGAGCAGTACTTC.